These 8 T cell receptor beta chains originate from one sample sequenced in a study of blood T cell repertoires in COVID-19. Data came from immunoSEQ multiplex PCR; TCRdb stores just in-frame clones and leaves some out. The sample includes roughly 56,000 clones, 65% to 90% of them seen just once. Sequencing used peripheral blood. The receptors here all came from a human donor in a cohort sampled during active COVID-19.

CDR3 nucleotides: TGCGCCAGCAGCCCCGATGGGCCTAGCGGGAGTCGAGAGACCCAGTACTTC. It encodes CASSPDGPSGSRETQYF. This chain connects TRBV5-1 to TRBJ2-5; 10 nucleotides agree with TRBD2. J gave up 4 bases and V 4 bases, and 13 bases lay outside the gene matches. Germline loops: CDR1 SGHRS, CDR2 YFSETQ. This CDR3 has 17 amino acids. Filled out from reference TRBV5-1 and TRBJ2-5, the complete variable domain reads KAGVTQTPRYLIKTRGQQVTLSCSPISGHRSVSWYQQTPGQGLQFLFEYFSETQRNKGNFPGRFSGRQFSNSRSEMNVSTLELGDSALYLCASSPDGPSGSRETQYFGPGTRLLVL.

The J gene is TRBJ2-3, the V gene TRBV4-2, with 11 positions matching TRBD2. V lost 2 bases, J lost 2 bases, and 3 bases stayed unmatched. Per the germline V gene, CDR1 is LGHNA and CDR2 is YNFKEQ. The CDR3 is 16 residues long. The CDR3 region has the DNA TGTGCCAGCAGCCAAATACTAGCGGGAGTCACAGATACGCAGTATTTT. It translates to CASSQILAGVTDTQYF.

This chain joins TRBV9 and TRBJ2-1, with a weak D call TRBD2 (6 bases). The V end was cut by 0 bases, the J end by 9 bases, with 13 bases between. Germline-derived CDR1 and CDR2 are SGDLS and YYNGEE. The CDR3 is 14 residues long. CDR3 sequence reads: CASSVAGAGSEQFF. In nucleotides, the CDR3 is TGTGCCAGCAGCGTAGCGGGAGCGGGCAGTGAGCAGTTCTTC.

The CDR3 DNA reads as TGTGCCAGCAGCTTGGGGGCTAGTTCCTACAATGAGCAGTTCTTC. This gives the protein CASSLGASSYNEQFF. The chain couples TRBV7-3 to TRBJ2-1, with D maybe TRBD1 (6 bases). Trimming took 3 bases from V and 1 from J, leaving 10 bases between them. This CDR3 comprises 15 residues. Germline CDR1 reads SGHTA; CDR2 reads FQGTGA. The full variable domain, with the rest looked up from reference TRBV7-3 and TRBJ2-1, is GAGVSQTPSNKVTEKGKYVELRCDPISGHTALYWYRQSLGQGPEFLIYFQGTGAADDSGLPNDRFFAVRPEGSVSTLKIQRTERGDSAVYLCASSLGASSYNEQFFGPGTRLTVL.

This chain uses TRBV6-5 with TRBJ1-1; possible D gene TRBD1, 6 bases. This CDR3 has 15 amino acids. V lost 2 bases and J lost 8, with 18 bases in between. Germline CDR1 MNHEY, CDR2 SVGAGI. The CDR3 is CASSYLPTLTGEAFF. CDR3 sequence (DNA): TGTGCCAGCAGTTACCTGCCTACCCTGACAGGCGAAGCTTTCTTT.

The genes are TRBV27 and TRBJ2-7; 7 bases are shared with TRBD1. V shed 5 bases, J shed 0 bases, and the junction held 4 bases outside the gene matches. Germline values: CDR1 MNHEY, CDR2 SMNVEV (reference sequence). This CDR3 region has 14 residues. Here the CDR3 DNA reads TGTGCCAGCAGTAGGACAGGAGCCTCCTACGAGCAGTACTTC. It translates to CASSRTGASYEQYF.

This CDR3 is CASNSGTVNEQFF. In DNA, the CDR3 is TGTGCCAGCAATAGTGGGACTGTTAATGAGCAGTTCTTC. This chain connects TRBV28 to TRBJ2-1; TRBD2 is a possible D gene (6 bases). The CDR3 is 13 amino acids. Trimming cost V 7 bases and J 7 bases, with 14 bases left between them. Germline CDR1 reads MDHEN; CDR2 reads SYDVKM.

The chain links TRBV19 to TRBJ2-7; possible D gene TRBD1, 6 bases. With 3 bases removed from V and 2 bases from J, the gap between germline ends came to 17 bases. Germline CDR1 is LNHDA and CDR2 is SQIVND (reference sequence). The CDR3 has 16 residues. The CDR3: CASSINGGGRTYEQYF. As DNA, the CDR3 is TGTGCCAGTAGTATTAATGGGGGCGGCAGAACCTACGAGCAGTACTTC.